The 23 T cell receptor beta chains below were found in one sample sequenced in a study of STAT3 mutations in large granular lymphocyte leukemia. The table came from immunoSEQ multiplex PCR; TCRdb's copy has only in-frame clones and leaves some out. The table has 15,000 to 18,000 clones, around 90% seen once. Study results and caveats: Every T-cell large granular lymphocyte leukemia patient had at least one immunodominant TCR beta clonotype.

These TCRs are of unknown antigen specificity. The sample consisted of peripheral blood mononuclear cells. These receptors originate from a woman between 45 and 65 years old with T-cell large granular lymphocyte leukemia. Some clones in this sample may be carry-over from other donors' samples.

This clone has more than one count but fewer than ten. This chain uses TRBV7-2 with TRBJ2-3; possibly TRBD2 for D (5 bases). Germline-derived CDR1 and CDR2 are SGHTA and FQGNSA. This CDR3 spans 15 amino acids. Trimming cost V 4 bases and J 5 bases, with 16 bases left between them. The CDR3 region is CASSSTPARGDTQYF. DNA of the CDR3: TGTGCCAGCAGCTCAACGCCCGCCCGGGGAGATACGCAGTATTTT.

The chain has TRBV30 and TRBJ1-1, with D uncertain. Trimming shortened V by 4 bases and J by 0 bases, and 9 bases separated the two germline ends. Germline V gene data show CDR1 as GTSNPN and CDR2 as SVGIG (reference sequence). The CDR3 runs 13 residues. CDR3: CAWKVVVNTEAFF. The CDR3 DNA follows: TGTGCCTGGAAAGTAGTAGTGAACACTGAAGCTTTCTTT.

This sequence joins TRBV18 and TRBJ1-1; D remains ambiguous. The CDR3 sequence is 14 residues long. V was cut by 6 bases and J by 5 bases, with 16 bases left in between. Per the germline V gene, CDR1 is KGHSH and CDR2 is LQKENI. The CDR3 is CASSPLQEETEAFF. The DNA for the CDR3 is TGTGCCAGCTCCCCCCTGCAGGAAGAGACTGAAGCTTTCTTT.

V gene TRBV7-2 combines with J gene TRBJ2-3; D is undetermined. Germline V gene sequence: CDR1 SGHTA, CDR2 FQGNSA. The CDR3 has 12 amino acids. The V and J ends lost 5 bases and 15 bases respectively, with 18 bases between them. The CDR3 nucleotides read TGTGCCAGCAGCCGTTCTGTCCCTGCGCCTTATTTT. Encoded protein: CASSRSVPAPYF.

V gene TRBV6-1 combines with J gene TRBJ1-2; D remains unclear. V gave up 7 bases and J gave up 8 bases, with 17 bases separating them. The germline V gene has CDR1 MNHNS and CDR2 SASEGT. The CDR3 has 13 residues. CDR3: CASITRSRRGYTF. CDR3 DNA sequence: TGTGCCAGCATTACTAGAAGCCGCCGAGGCTACACCTTC.

This chain joins TRBV2 and TRBJ1-2; D possibly corresponds to TRBD1 (6 bases). The V end was cut by 3 bases, the J end by 2 bases, with 10 bases between. Germline V gene data show CDR1 as SNHLY and CDR2 as FYNNEI. The CDR3 totals 14 residues. The CDR3 reads CASSEQGRNYGYTF. CDR3 DNA sequence: TGTGCCAGCAGTGAGCAGGGGAGGAACTATGGCTACACCTTC.

J is TRBJ2-1 and V is TRBV5-1; D gene unclear. Germline V gene data show CDR1 as SGHRS and CDR2 as YFSETQ. The CDR3 runs 11 residues. V lost 5 bases to trimming and J lost 8 bases, with 8 bases between them. Here the CDR3 DNA reads TGCGCCAGCAGAGATTACCATGAGCAGTTCTTC. Encoded protein: CASRDYHEQFF.

This chain connects TRBV6-6 to TRBJ1-1, with a tentative D call TRBD1 (6 bases). From germline, CDR1 is MNHNY and CDR2 SVGAGI (reference sequence). Trimming took 7 bases from V and 4 from J, leaving 13 bases between them. The CDR3 extends over 13 amino acids. CDR3 in amino acids: CASTKQGSTEAFF. The CDR3 DNA sequence: TGTGCCAGCACTAAACAGGGTAGCACTGAAGCTTTCTTT.

This clone showed up just once. The chain links TRBV4-3 to TRBJ2-7; the match to TRBD1 covers 8 bases. The CDR3 consists of 16 residues. Trimming took 0 bases from V and 4 from J; bases not matched to a gene: 8. The germline gives CDR1 LGHNA, CDR2 YSLEER. DNA of the CDR3: TGCGCCAGCAGCCAAGATGTCCGGACAGGGAGTTACGAGCAGTACTTC. Its translation: CASSQDVRTGSYEQYF.

This chain links TRBV7-2 with TRBJ1-2; 10 bases are a match to TRBD1. Germline-derived CDR1 and CDR2 are SGHTA and FQGNSA. The CDR3 loop spans 18 amino acids. J gave up 1 base and V 2 bases, and 10 bases lay outside the gene matches. CDR3 sequence: CASSLLGTGASGNYGYTF. DNA of the CDR3: TGTGCCAGCAGCTTATTGGGGACAGGGGCCTCGGGTAACTATGGCTACACCTTC.

The V call is TRBV25-1, the J call TRBJ1-1; D possibly corresponds to TRBD1 (5 bases). Per germline, CDR1 MGHDK and CDR2 SYGVNS. The CDR3 is 14 amino acids. V was cut by 1 base and J by 4 bases, with 10 bases left in between. CDR3 coding DNA: TGTGCCAGCAGTGAATTTGGCAGGGCCACTGAAGCTTTCTTT. It specifies CASSEFGRATEAFF.

The chain uses TRBV18 and TRBJ2-7; TRBD1 might be the D (6 bases). V was cut by 6 bases and J by 4 bases, with 10 bases left in between. This CDR3 has 12 residues. CDR1 and CDR2 (germline): KGHSH, LQKENI. CDR3 residues: CASSDQGYEQYF. Here the CDR3 DNA reads TGTGCCAGCTCCGATCAGGGGTACGAGCAGTACTTC.

In DNA form, the CDR3 reads TGCAGCGTTGAGGTGGGACAAGCCACTGAAGCTTTCTTT. This sequence encodes CSVEVGQATEAFF. V usage is TRBV29-1 and J usage is TRBJ1-1, with D possibly being TRBD1 (6 bases). The CDR3 spans 13 residues. V lost 3 bases and J lost 4, with 12 bases in between. CDR1 is SQVTM and CDR2 is ANQGSEA in the germline V gene.

By sample fraction, this clone is medium-sized. The chain has TRBV28 and TRBJ2-7, with D possibly matching TRBD1 (6 bases). CDR3 length equals 14 residues. The V end lost 4 bases, the J end lost 1 base, and 11 bases lay between the germline ends. Germline V gene data show CDR1 as MDHEN and CDR2 as SYDVKM. The CDR3 spells CASSSYTGSYEQYF. The CDR3 DNA follows: TGTGCCAGCAGTTCATACACAGGGTCCTACGAGCAGTACTTC.

J is TRBJ1-1 and V is TRBV6-1, with 8 bases lining up with TRBD1. This CDR3 region has 14 residues. The germline CDR1 and CDR2 sequences are MNHNS and SASEGT. V trimming: 8 bases; J trimming: 5 bases; junction bases outside the gene matches: 10. CDR3 in DNA: TGTGCCAGCCGACTTTCGACAGGGGTGACTGAAGCTTTCTTT. Its protein is CASRLSTGVTEAFF.

CDR3 region: CASSPPGRANEKLFF. CDR3 in DNA: TGTGCCAGCTCACCTCCGGGACGGGCTAATGAAAAACTGTTTTTT. The V and J genes are TRBV18 and TRBJ1-4, with D tentatively TRBD1 (5 bases). CDR1 KGHSH and CDR2 LQKENI come from the germline V gene. CDR3 length: 15 residues. V dropped 3 bases and J dropped 3 bases, with 11 bases sitting between them.

This chain uses TRBV2 with TRBJ1-3; D uncertain. V gave up 7 bases and J gave up 2 bases, with 12 bases separating them. CDR3 length equals 14 residues. Germline CDR1 SNHLY, CDR2 FYNNEI. The CDR3 spells CASTPGGTGNTIYF. CDR3 nucleotides: TGTGCCAGCACCCCTGGAGGGACTGGAAACACCATATATTTT.

Remarks on this clone: The germline gene is not matched at one end of the junction; a read error may be the cause. The V call is TRBV6-1, the J call TRBJ1-1, with no clear D. Germline-derived CDR1 and CDR2 are MNHNS and SASEGT. The CDR3 loop spans 12 amino acids. DNA of the CDR3: TGTGCCAGCAGAGAAGTAGCTGCTGAAGCTTTCTTT. This gives the protein CASREVAAEAFF.

V is TRBV5-6 and J is TRBJ1-2; maybe TRBD1 (6 bases). CDR1 and CDR2 from the germline V gene are SGHDT and YYEEEE. The CDR3 totals 14 residues. Between the trimmed V and J ends, which lost 6 bases and 5 bases, there was a span of 17 bases. DNA of the CDR3: TGTGCCAGCACCCCCTTCGGGGGCGTATATGGCTACACCTTC. Translated, it gives CASTPFGGVYGYTF.

The V call is TRBV27, the J call TRBJ1-5; 8 bases are a match to TRBD1. The CDR3 length is 15 residues. Germline CDR1 MNHEY, CDR2 SMNVEV (reference sequence). The V segment lost 6 bases and the J segment 6 bases; nucleotides outside the gene matches: 10. CDR3 loop: CASSPGQGAVQPQHF. CDR3 coding DNA: TGTGCCAGCAGCCCGGGTCAGGGGGCGGTTCAGCCCCAGCATTTT.

The chain has TRBV5-4 and TRBJ2-5; weak D call: TRBD2 (6 bases). CDR3 length: 16 amino acids. V was cut by 2 bases and J by 4 bases, with 18 bases left in between. Germline V gene lookup returns CDR1 SGHNT and CDR2 YYREEE (reference sequence). The CDR3 spells CASSFSGQGGGETQYF. The CDR3 coding sequence is TGTGCCAGCAGCTTTTCCGGCCAGGGAGGTGGAGAGACCCAGTACTTC.

The count of this clone is one. The chain links TRBV29-1 to TRBJ2-7; D assignment may be TRBD1 or TRBD2 (5 bases each). Germline loops: CDR1 SQVTM, CDR2 ANQGSEA. V lost 6 bases, J lost 6 bases, and 15 bases lay in between. The CDR3 runs to 12 residues. CDR3 DNA sequence: TGCAGCGTGGGGCTTCGAGGGGCCGAGCAGTACTTC. Protein sequence: CSVGLRGAEQYF.

V gene TRBV28 combines with J gene TRBJ2-7; D is tentatively TRBD1 or TRBD2 (5 bases each). The CDR3 consists of 16 residues. Trimming shortened V by 6 bases and J by 4 bases, and 22 bases separated the two germline ends. Looked up from germline, CDR1 is MDHEN and CDR2 is SYDVKM. The CDR3 region has the DNA TGTGCCAGCAGCTCAAGAGGGGCTCAAGGCAAATACGAGCAGTACTTC. It codes for CASSSRGAQGKYEQYF.